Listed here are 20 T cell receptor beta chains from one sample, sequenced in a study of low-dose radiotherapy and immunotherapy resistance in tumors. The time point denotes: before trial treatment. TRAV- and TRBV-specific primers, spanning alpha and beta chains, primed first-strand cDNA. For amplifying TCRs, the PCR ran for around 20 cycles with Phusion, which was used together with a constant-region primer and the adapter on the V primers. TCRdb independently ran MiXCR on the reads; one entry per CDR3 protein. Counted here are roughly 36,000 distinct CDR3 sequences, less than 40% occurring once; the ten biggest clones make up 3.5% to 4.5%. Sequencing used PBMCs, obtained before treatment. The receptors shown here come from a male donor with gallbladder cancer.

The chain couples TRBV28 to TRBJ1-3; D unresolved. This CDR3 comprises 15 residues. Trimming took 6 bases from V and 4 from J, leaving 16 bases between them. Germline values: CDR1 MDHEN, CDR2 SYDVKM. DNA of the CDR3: TGTGCCAGCAGAGGAGTCCGTATAGCCGGAAACACCATATATTTT. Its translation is CASRGVRIAGNTIYF.

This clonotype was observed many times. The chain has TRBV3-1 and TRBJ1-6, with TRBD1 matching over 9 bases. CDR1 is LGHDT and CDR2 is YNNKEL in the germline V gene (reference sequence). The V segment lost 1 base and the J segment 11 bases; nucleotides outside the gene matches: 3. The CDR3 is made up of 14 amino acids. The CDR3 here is CASSQAGQGPPLHF. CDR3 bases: TGTGCCAGCAGCCAAGCGGGACAGGGCCCACCCCTCCACTTT.

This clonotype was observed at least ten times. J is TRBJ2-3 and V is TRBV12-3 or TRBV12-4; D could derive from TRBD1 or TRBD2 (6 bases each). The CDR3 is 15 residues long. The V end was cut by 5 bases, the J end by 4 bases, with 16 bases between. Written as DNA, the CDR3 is TGTGCCAGCAGTCCAGGGGACGGGAGCGCAGATACGCAGTATTTT. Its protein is CASSPGDGSADTQYF.

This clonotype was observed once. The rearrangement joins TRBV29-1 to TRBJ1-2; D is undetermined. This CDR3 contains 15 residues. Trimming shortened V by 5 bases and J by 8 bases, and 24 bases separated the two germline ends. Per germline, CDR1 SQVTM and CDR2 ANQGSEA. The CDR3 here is CSVNLLAGPAGGYTF. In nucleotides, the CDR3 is TGCAGCGTTAACCTTTTGGCAGGCCCGGCGGGGGGCTACACCTTC.

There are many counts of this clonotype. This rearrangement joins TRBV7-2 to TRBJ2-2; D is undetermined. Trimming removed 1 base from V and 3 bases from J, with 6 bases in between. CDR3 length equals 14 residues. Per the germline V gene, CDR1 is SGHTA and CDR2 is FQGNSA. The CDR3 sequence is CASSLGGYTGELFF. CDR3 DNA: TGTGCCAGCAGCTTAGGGGGATACACCGGGGAGCTGTTTTTT.

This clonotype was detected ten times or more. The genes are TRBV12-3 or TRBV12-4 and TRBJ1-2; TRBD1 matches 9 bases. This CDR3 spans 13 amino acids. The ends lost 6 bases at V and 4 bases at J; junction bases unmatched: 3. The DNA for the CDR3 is TGTGCCAGCAGCCGGGACAGGGCCTATGGCTACACCTTC. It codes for CASSRDRAYGYTF.

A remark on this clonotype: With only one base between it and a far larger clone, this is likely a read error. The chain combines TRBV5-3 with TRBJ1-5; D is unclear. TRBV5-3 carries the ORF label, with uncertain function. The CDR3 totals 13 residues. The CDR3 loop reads CASSFLQAQPQHF. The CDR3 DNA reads TGTGCCAGCAGCTTTCTTCAAGCTCAGCCCCAGCATTTT.

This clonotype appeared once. CDR3 sequence reads: CASSWTSGGNTDTQYF. The CDR3 DNA sequence: TGTGCCAGCAGTTGGACTAGCGGGGGCAACACAGATACGCAGTATTTT. The chain carries TRBV6-2 or TRBV6-3 and TRBJ2-3; TRBD2 aligns across 13 bases. J gave up 2 bases and V 4 bases, and 3 bases lay outside the gene matches. This CDR3 contains 16 residues. CDR1 and CDR2 from the germline V gene are MNHEY and SVGEGT.

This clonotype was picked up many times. CDR3: CASSQAGGRTDTQYF. CDR3 nucleotides: TGTGCCAGCAGCCAAGCTGGCGGGCGCACAGATACGCAGTATTTT. The rearrangement uses TRBV3-1 and TRBJ2-3, with TRBD2 as a possible D gene (5 bases). V was trimmed by 1 base and J by 1 base, leaving 9 bases between them. The CDR3 consists of 15 residues. CDR1 is LGHDT, CDR2 YNNKEL, per germline (reference sequence).

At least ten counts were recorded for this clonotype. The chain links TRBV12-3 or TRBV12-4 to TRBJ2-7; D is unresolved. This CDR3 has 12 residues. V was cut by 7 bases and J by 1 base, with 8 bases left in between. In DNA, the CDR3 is TGTGCCAGCAAAGGACGATCCTACGAGCAGTACTTC. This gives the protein CASKGRSYEQYF.

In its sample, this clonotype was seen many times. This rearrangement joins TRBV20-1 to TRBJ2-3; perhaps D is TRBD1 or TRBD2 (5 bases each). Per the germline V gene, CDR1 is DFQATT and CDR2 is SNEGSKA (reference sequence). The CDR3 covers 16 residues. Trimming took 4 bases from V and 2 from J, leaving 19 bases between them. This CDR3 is CSATNLRDPTTDTQYF. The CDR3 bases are TGCAGTGCTACCAACCTCCGGGACCCAACCACAGATACGCAGTATTTT.

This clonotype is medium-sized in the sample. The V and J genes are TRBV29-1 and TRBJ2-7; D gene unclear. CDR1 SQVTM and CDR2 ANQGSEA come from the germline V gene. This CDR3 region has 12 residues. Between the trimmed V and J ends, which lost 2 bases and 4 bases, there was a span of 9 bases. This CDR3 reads CSVETTQYEQYF. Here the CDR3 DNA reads TGCAGCGTTGAAACGACACAGTACGAGCAGTACTTC.

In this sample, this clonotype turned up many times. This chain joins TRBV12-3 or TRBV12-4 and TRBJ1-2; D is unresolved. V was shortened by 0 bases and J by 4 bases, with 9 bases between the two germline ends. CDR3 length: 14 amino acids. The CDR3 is CASSLARGIYGYTF. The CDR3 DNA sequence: TGTGCCAGCAGTTTAGCGCGCGGGATCTATGGCTACACCTTC.

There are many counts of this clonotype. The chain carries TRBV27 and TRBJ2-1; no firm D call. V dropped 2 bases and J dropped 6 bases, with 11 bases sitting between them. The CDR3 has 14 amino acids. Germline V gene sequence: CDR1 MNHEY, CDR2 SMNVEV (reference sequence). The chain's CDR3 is CASSLGSRTNEQFF. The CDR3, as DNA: TGTGCCAGCAGTTTAGGTAGCAGAACCAATGAGCAGTTCTTC.

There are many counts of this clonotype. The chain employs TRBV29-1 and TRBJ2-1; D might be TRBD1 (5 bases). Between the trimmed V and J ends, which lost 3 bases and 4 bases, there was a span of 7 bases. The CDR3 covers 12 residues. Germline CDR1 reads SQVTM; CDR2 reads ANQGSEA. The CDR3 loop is CSVDQGYNEQFF. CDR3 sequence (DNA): TGCAGCGTTGATCAGGGTTACAATGAGCAGTTCTTC.

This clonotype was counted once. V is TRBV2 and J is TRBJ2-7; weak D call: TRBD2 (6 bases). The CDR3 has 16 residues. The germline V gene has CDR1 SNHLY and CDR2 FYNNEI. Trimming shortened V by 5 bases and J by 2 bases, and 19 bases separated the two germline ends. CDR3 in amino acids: CASSLTKTGGAYEQYF. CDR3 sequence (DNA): TGTGCCAGCAGTCTCACCAAGACGGGCGGGGCCTACGAGCAGTACTTC. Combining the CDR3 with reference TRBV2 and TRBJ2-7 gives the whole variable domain EPEVTQTPSHQVTQMGQEVILRCVPISNHLYFYWYRQILGQKVEFLVSFYNNEISEKSEIFDDQFSVERPDGSNFTLKIRSTKLEDSAMYFCASSLTKTGGAYEQYFGPGTRLTVT.

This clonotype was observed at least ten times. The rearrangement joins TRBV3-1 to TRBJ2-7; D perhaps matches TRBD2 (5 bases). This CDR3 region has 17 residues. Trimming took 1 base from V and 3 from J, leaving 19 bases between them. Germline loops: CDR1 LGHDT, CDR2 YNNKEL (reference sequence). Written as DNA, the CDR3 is TGTGCCAGCAGCCAAGCCATAGCGAGACCATCCTTCTACGAGCAGTACTTC. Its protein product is CASSQAIARPSFYEQYF.

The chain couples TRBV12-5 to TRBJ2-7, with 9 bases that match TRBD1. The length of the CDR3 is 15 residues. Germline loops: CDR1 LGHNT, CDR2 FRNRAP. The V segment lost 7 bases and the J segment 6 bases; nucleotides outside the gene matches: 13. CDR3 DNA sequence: TGTGCTAGTGCCGCCCCGGGACAGGGTTTCGGCGAGCAGTACTTC. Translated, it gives CASAAPGQGFGEQYF.

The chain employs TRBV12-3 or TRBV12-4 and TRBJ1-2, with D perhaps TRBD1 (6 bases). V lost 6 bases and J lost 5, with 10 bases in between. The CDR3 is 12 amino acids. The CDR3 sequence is CASSRQEYGYTF. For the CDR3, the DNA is TGTGCCAGCAGCCGACAGGAATATGGCTACACCTTC.

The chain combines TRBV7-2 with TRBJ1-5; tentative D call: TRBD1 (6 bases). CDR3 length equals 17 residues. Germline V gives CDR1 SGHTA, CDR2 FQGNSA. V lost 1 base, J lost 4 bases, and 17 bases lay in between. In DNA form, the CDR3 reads TGTGCCAGCAGCTTAGTCCCCTCAGGGGCAGGGAATCAGCCCCAGCATTTT. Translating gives CASSLVPSGAGNQPQHF. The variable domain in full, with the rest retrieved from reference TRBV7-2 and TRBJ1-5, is GAGVSQSPSNKVTEKGKDVELRCDPISGHTALYWYRQSLGQGLEFLIYFQGNSAPDKSGLPSDRFSAERTGGSVSTLTIQRTQQEDSAVYLCASSLVPSGAGNQPQHFGDGTRLSIL.